One T cell receptor beta chain is described in this entry. Its antigen is unknown. V lost 1 base and J 2 bases, leaving 9 bases between the germline ends. CDR1 and CDR2 (germline): LGHNA, YSLEER. The CDR3 spans 14 residues. These data originate in a study of cytomegalovirus exposure and HLA in healthy donors. About the study: An earlier analysis identified more than 95 million unique TCR beta sequences in 150 million to 200 million T cells.

In the PCR, 60 Vbeta and 13 Jbeta primers were used. TCRdb's copy holds only in-frame clones and misses some; the assay was immunoSEQ multiplex PCR. This table holds 150,000 to 200,000 clones, 70% to 80% found once. Study-wide points: Most observed TCR sequences were rare, whereas some public TCRs were detected in many donors. HLA restriction was apparent for most CMV-associated TCR beta chains in a later analysis. Researchers reported in a later analysis that a missense DCLRE1C variant was tied to TCR beta V- and J-gene trimming.

This TCR derives from a man between 18 and 35 years old in good health and CMV-seronegative. The sample taken for sequencing was PBMCs. The chain couples TRBV4-3 to TRBJ2-7; possibly TRBD1 for D (6 bases). CDR3 sequence: CASSQADRAYEQYF. CDR3 DNA sequence: TGCGCCAGCAGCCAAGCGGACAGAGCCTACGAGCAGTACTTC.